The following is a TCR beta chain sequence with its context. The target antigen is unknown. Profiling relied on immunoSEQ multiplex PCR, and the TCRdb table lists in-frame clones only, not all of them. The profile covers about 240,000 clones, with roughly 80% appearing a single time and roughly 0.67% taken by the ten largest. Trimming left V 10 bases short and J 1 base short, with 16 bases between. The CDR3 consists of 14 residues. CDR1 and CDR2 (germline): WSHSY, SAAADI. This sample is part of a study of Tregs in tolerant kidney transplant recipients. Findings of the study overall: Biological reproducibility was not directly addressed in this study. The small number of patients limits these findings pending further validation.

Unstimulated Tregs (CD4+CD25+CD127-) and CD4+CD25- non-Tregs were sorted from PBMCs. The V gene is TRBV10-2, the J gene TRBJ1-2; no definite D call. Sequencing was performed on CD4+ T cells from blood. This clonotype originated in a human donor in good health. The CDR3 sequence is CATTFRDFNYGYTF. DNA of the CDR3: TGCGCCACCACCTTCCGGGATTTTAACTATGGCTACACCTTC.